What follows are 13 T cell receptor beta chains derived from one specimen sequenced in a study of T-cell memory formation after mild COVID-19. In TCRdb, the 5' RACE reads were re-called with MiXCR into one record per CDR3 protein. The sample consists of under 300,000 distinct CDR3 sequences, 15% to 20% of them appearing once. Material: PBMCs or a T cell subset sorted from them (not recorded which). The receptors stem from a man between 18 and 35 years old who had mild COVID-19 (a few samples of this study predate the infection). Cell type and time point are not known.

V is TRBV7-2 and J is TRBJ2-5; 8 nucleotides agree with TRBD1. The CDR3 runs to 14 residues. CDR1 is SGHTA and CDR2 is FQGNSA in the germline V gene. J was trimmed by 6 bases and V by 5 bases; bases with no gene match: 8. CDR3 sequence reads: CASSQGQVMQTQYF. Written as DNA, the CDR3 is TGTGCCAGCAGCCAGGGACAGGTCATGCAGACCCAGTACTTC.

The chain carries TRBV20-1 and TRBJ2-5, with TRBD2 identical over 8 bases. V was pared by 1 base and J by 2 bases, with 3 bases of the junction left unmatched. The CDR3 runs 14 residues. Germline V lookup: CDR1 DFQATT, CDR2 SNEGSKA (reference sequence). The CDR3 loop reads CSARGAGGQETQYF. The CDR3 region has the DNA TGCAGTGCTAGAGGCGCGGGGGGACAAGAGACCCAGTACTTC.

The genes are TRBV5-1 and TRBJ1-1; D gene ambiguous. V gave up 5 bases and J gave up 8 bases, with 13 bases separating them. Germline V CDR1 and CDR2: SGHRS, YFSETQ. This CDR3 region has 12 residues. The CDR3 loop reads CASSEGSREAFF. In nucleotides, the CDR3 is TGCGCCAGCAGTGAGGGCAGTAGAGAAGCTTTCTTT.

This clonotype was detected a few times. The V and J genes are TRBV24-1 and TRBJ2-2; a possible D gene is TRBD2 (5 bases). Trimming took 9 bases from V and 7 from J, leaving 17 bases between them. This CDR3 region has 14 residues. Germline V gene lookup returns CDR1 KGHDR and CDR2 SFDVKD. The CDR3 region has the DNA TGTGCCACCGGCCCCTTTTCCGGAGGCGGGGAGCTGTTTTTT. This translates into CATGPFSGGGELFF.

This clonotype was detected only once. V usage is TRBV7-9 and J usage is TRBJ1-5, with a weak D call TRBD1 (6 bases). V lost 6 bases and J 2 bases, leaving 14 bases between the germline ends. There are 15 residues in the CDR3. Germline CDR1 SEHNR, CDR2 FQNEAQ (reference sequence). The CDR3 DNA reads as TGTGCCAGCAGTTACACAGGGAGAGGCAATCAGCCCCAGCATTTT. As protein: CASSYTGRGNQPQHF.

The gene calls are TRBV21-1 and TRBJ2-2; TRBD1, the table's D call, lacks a check against the DNA. TRBV21-1 is deemed a pseudogene. The CDR3 sequence is 12 residues long. The CDR3 region has the DNA TGTGCCAGCAGTTACGGGGGCGGGGAGCTGTTTTTT. Protein: CASSYGGGELFF.

This clonotype was seen only a few times. V is TRBV4-1 and J is TRBJ2-1; unclear D gene. The CDR3 consists of 16 residues. The germline gives CDR1 MGHRA, CDR2 YSYEKL. The V gene lost 0 bases and the J gene lost 0 bases, with 9 bases spanning the gap. CDR3 in DNA: TGCGCCAGCAGCCAAGATAGCACCGTCTCCTACAATGAGCAGTTCTTC. Encoded protein: CASSQDSTVSYNEQFF.

The rearrangement joins TRBV7-8 to TRBJ1-1; D gene unclear. The CDR3 totals 15 residues. V was shortened by 1 base and J by 6 bases, with 15 bases between the two germline ends. From germline, CDR1 is SGHVS and CDR2 FQNEAQ. This CDR3 is CASSLDRAPGSEAFF. DNA of the CDR3: TGTGCCAGCAGCTTAGATCGGGCCCCTGGATCTGAAGCTTTCTTT.

V gene TRBV29-1 combines with J gene TRBJ2-2; D gene uncertain. Per the germline V gene, CDR1 is SQVTM and CDR2 is ANQGSEA. This CDR3 is built from 12 residues. Trimming stripped 7 bases from V and 1 base from J, with 7 bases between. Written as DNA, the CDR3 is TGCAGCGGAAACAGGAACACCGGGGAGCTGTTTTTT. Amino acids: CSGNRNTGELFF.

This clonotype was recorded a few times. J is TRBJ1-5 and V is TRBV20-1, with D perhaps matching TRBD1 (6 bases). CDR3 length: 14 residues. Trimming removed 5 bases at V and 6 bases at J, with 17 bases between. Germline V gene sequence: CDR1 DFQATT, CDR2 SNEGSKA (reference sequence). The CDR3 coding sequence is TGCAGTGCTGTTAGGGGGAATACCCGTCAGCCCCAGCATTTT. Residues: CSAVRGNTRQPQHF.

Turning to this clonotype: The conserved phenylalanine or tryptophan normally closing the CDR3 is absent here, so this likely arose from a read error. The DNA is left out, because the CDR3 cannot be placed on it with certainty; the CDR3 is given as TCRdb lists it. The chain uses TRBV5-3 and TRBJ2-5; TRBD1, the D gene given by the table, was not confirmed from the DNA. TRBV5-3 carries the ORF label, with uncertain function. From its first to its last residue, the CDR3 has 8 amino acids. CDR3 sequence reads: CAADRWGP.

This rearrangement joins TRBV6-5 to TRBJ1-1; D is ambiguous. In germline, CDR1 is MNHEY, CDR2 SVGAGI. The length of the CDR3 is 13 residues. Trimming took off 6 bases at V and 6 bases at J, with 14 bases between the two ends. The CDR3 DNA follows: TGTGCCAGCAGCCCCGACCCGAGGGCTGAAGCTTTCTTT. It specifies CASSPDPRAEAFF.

This clonotype has just a few counts. The V gene is TRBV19, the J gene TRBJ2-7; 9 bases map to TRBD1. Trimming removed 4 bases from V and 2 bases from J; junction bases left unmatched: 9. CDR3 length: 16 residues. Germline-derived CDR1 and CDR2 are LNHDA and SQIVND (reference sequence). The DNA for the CDR3 is TGTGCCAGTAGTACCCCCCGGGACAGGGCAACCTACGAGCAGTACTTC. This translates into CASSTPRDRATYEQYF. The variable domain in full, completed from reference TRBV19 and TRBJ2-7, reads DGGITQSPKYLFRKEGQNVTLSCEQNLNHDAMYWYRQDPGQGLRLIYYSQIVNDFQKGDIAEGYSVSREKKESFPLTVTSAQKNPTAFYLCASSTPRDRATYEQYFGPGTRLTVT.